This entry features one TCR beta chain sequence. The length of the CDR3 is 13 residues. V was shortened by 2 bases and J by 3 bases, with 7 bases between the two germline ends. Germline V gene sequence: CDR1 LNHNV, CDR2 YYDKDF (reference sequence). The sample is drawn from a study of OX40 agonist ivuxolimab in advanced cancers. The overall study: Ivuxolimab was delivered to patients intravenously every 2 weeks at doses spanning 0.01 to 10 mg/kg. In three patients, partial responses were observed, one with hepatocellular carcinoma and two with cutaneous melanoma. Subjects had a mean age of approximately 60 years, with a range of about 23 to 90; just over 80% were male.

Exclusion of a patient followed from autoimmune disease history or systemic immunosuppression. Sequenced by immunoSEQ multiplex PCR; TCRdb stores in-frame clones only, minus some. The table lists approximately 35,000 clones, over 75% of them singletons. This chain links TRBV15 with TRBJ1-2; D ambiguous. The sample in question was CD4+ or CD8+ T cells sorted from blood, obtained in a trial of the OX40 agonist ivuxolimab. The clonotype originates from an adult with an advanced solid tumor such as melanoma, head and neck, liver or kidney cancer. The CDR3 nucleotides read TGTGCCACCAGCAGACCGATAGACTATGGCTACACCTTC. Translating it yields CATSRPIDYGYTF.